The 9 T cell receptor beta chains listed next were all sequenced from one sample in a study of cytomegalovirus exposure and HLA in healthy donors (dated by TCRdb to 2016 to 2017). Library generation was performed with the immunoSEQ multiplex PCR assay. A mixture of 60 forward primers for TCR Vbeta segments and 13 reverse primers for TCR Jbeta segments was used in the multiplex PCR. Here the immuneACCESS table is served through TCRdb, limited to in-frame sequences with V and J called. Missing clones are a known gap in these copies; in checked studies unresolved V genes cover under half, and the rest lacks a known reason. The sample yields approximately 160,000 clones; over 70% were counted once. The ten largest clones represent around 1.3% of the sample. Sequencing used PBMCs. Receptor source: a man aged 45-60 years in good health and CMV-seropositive.

The chain couples TRBV5-1 to TRBJ2-7; 7 bases are shared with TRBD1. With 3 bases clipped from V and 4 bases from J, the junction kept 7 bases outside the gene matches. Germline V CDR1 and CDR2: SGHRS, YFSETQ. The CDR3 is 14 residues long. CDR3: CASSSPGQKYEQYF. The CDR3 bases are TGCGCCAGCAGCTCCCCGGGACAGAAGTACGAGCAGTACTTC.

CDR3 DNA sequence: TGTGCCGGCTCCGGGACAGTTGTCTATGGCTACACCTTC. It yields the protein CAGSGTVVYGYTF. The chain joins TRBV7-9 to TRBJ1-2; 7 nucleotides align to TRBD1. Germline CDR1 reads SEHNR; CDR2 reads FQNEAQ (reference sequence). With 11 bases clipped from V and 4 bases from J, the junction kept 10 bases outside the gene matches. This CDR3 contains 13 residues.

This chain's CDR3 is CASSQGLGNQPQHF. The CDR3 coding sequence is TGCGCCAGCAGCCAGGGGCTTGGCAATCAGCCCCAGCATTTT. The V gene is TRBV4-3, the J gene TRBJ1-5; a possible D gene is TRBD1 (5 bases). Germline V gene sequence: CDR1 LGHNA, CDR2 YSLEER. CDR3 length: 14 residues. V lost 3 bases to trimming and J lost 2 bases, with 8 bases between them.

The V call is TRBV5-1, the J call TRBJ2-1, with 7 nucleotides matching TRBD2. V was clipped by 2 bases and J by 2 bases; unmatched bases: 4. The germline V gene encodes CDR1 SGHRS and CDR2 YFSETQ. There are 15 residues in the CDR3. The chain's CDR3 is CASSLAGPPYNEQFF. CDR3 bases: TGCGCCAGCAGCTTAGCGGGGCCCCCCTACAATGAGCAGTTCTTC.

This clone has just a few counts. This chain connects TRBV6-1 to TRBJ1-2; TRBD1 aligns across 7 bases. This CDR3 spans 12 amino acids. J gave up 4 bases and V 8 bases, and 4 bases lay outside the gene matches. Per germline, CDR1 MNHNS and CDR2 SASEGT. The CDR3 is CASRDSLYGYTF. The CDR3 region has the DNA TGTGCCAGCCGGGACAGCCTCTATGGCTACACCTTC.

This rearrangement joins TRBV7-8 to TRBJ2-2; D uncertain. Deletions cut 6 bases from V and 6 bases from J, with 11 bases between. The CDR3 covers 13 residues. Germline lookup yields CDR1 SGHVS and CDR2 FQNEAQ. The DNA of the CDR3 is TGTGCCAGCAGGCCACCGGAGCCCGGGGAGCTGTTTTTT. It translates to CASRPPEPGELFF.

This clone was observed a handful of times. The chain joins TRBV19 to TRBJ1-2; D call uncertain. This CDR3 has 14 residues. Trimming shortened V by 1 base and J by 0 bases, and 6 bases separated the two germline ends. Germline CDR1 reads LNHDA; CDR2 reads SQIVND (reference sequence). The CDR3 sequence: CASSIVAANYGYTF. In nucleotides, the CDR3 is TGTGCCAGTAGTATAGTGGCAGCTAACTATGGCTACACCTTC. Variable domain in full (rest from reference TRBV19 and TRBJ1-2): DGGITQSPKYLFRKEGQNVTLSCEQNLNHDAMYWYRQDPGQGLRLIYYSQIVNDFQKGDIAEGYSVSREKKESFPLTVTSAQKNPTAFYLCASSIVAANYGYTFGSGTRLTVV.

This clone was counted a few times. The V gene is TRBV2, the J gene TRBJ2-3, with no clear D. CDR3 length: 14 amino acids. The germline V gene encodes CDR1 SNHLY and CDR2 FYNNEI. Trimming removed 4 bases from V and 2 bases from J, with 10 bases in between. As DNA, the CDR3 is TGTGCCAGCAGTGTTCTCGGAGTCACAGATACGCAGTATTTT. Its protein is CASSVLGVTDTQYF.

CDR3 bases: TGTGCCAGCAGCTTAGGACTTTACAATGAGCAGTTCTTC. This translates into CASSLGLYNEQFF. V and J are TRBV11-2 and TRBJ2-1; the D is unclear. Germline V lookup: CDR1 SGHAT, CDR2 FQNNGV. V was shortened by 1 base and J by 4 bases, with 5 bases between the two germline ends. The CDR3 covers 13 residues.